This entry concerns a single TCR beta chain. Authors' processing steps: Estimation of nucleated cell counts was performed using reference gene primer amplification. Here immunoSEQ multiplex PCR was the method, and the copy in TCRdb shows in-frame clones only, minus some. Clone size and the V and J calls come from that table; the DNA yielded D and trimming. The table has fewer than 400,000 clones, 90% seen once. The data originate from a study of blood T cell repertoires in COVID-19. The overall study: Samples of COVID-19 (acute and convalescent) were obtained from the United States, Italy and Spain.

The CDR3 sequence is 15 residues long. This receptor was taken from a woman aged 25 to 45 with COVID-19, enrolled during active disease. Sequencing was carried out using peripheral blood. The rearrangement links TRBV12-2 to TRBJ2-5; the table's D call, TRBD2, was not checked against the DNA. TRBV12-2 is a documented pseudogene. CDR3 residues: CASRLVVGGWETQYF. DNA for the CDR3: TGTGCAAGTCGCTTAGTAGTGGGGGGTTGGGAGACCCAGTACTTC.